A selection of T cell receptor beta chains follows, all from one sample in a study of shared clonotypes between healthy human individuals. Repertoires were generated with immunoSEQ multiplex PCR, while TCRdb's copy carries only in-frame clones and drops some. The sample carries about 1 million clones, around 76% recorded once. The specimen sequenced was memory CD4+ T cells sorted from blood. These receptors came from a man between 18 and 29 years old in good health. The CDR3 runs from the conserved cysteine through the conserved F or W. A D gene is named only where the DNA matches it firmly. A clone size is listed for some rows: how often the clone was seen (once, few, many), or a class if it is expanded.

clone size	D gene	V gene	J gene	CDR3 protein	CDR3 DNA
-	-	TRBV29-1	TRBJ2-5	CSVFTGIGEQYF	TGCAGCGTTTTTACCGGGATAGGTGAGCAGTACTTC
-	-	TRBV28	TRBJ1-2	CASSQPDGNRGYTF	TGTGCCAGCAGTCAACCGGACGGCAATAGAGGCTACACCTTC
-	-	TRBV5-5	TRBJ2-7	CASSSLTGRGKYF	TGTGCCAGCAGCTCGCTGACAGGGAGGGGAAAGTACTTC
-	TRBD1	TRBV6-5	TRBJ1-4	CASRDEGAYEKLFF	TGTGCCAGCAGAGACGAGGGGGCATATGAAAAACTGTTTTTT
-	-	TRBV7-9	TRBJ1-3	CASSPAARSGNTIYF	TGTGCCAGCAGCCCAGCCGCCCGCTCTGGAAACACCATATATTTT
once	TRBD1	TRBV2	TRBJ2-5	CASSSHRGETQYF	TGTGCCAGCAGTAGCCACAGGGGGGAGACCCAGTACTTC
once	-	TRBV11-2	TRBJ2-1	CASSGWGSYNEQFF	TGTGCCAGCAGCGGTTGGGGTTCCTACAATGAGCAGTTCTTC
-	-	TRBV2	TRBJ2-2	CASSRTKPNTGELFF	TGTGCCAGCAGTAGGACTAAACCGAACACCGGGGAGCTGTTTTTT
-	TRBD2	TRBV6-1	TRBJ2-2	CASSALTSGGAGELFF	TGTGCCAGCAGTGCCCTGACTAGCGGGGGGGCCGGGGAGCTGTTTTTT
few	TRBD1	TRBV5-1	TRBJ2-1	CASRQRQGSDEQFF	TGCGCCAGCCGCCAACGACAGGGTAGCGATGAGCAGTTCTTC
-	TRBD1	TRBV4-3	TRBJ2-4	CASSQGLTGWGNIQYF	TGCGCCAGCAGCCAAGGGTTGACAGGGTGGGGAAACATTCAGTACTTC
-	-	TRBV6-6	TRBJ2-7	CASSYSSYAGGDEQYF	TGTGCCAGCAGTTACTCGAGTTACGCCGGAGGGGACGAGCAGTACTTC
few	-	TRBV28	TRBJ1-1	CASSLLQGGSEAFF	TGTGCCAGCAGTCTTTTACAGGGAGGATCTGAAGCTTTCTTT
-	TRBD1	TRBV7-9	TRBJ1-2	CASSPLGQGFGYTF	TGTGCCAGCAGCCCCTTGGGACAGGGGTTTGGCTACACCTTC
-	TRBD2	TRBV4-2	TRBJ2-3	CASSQDVAGGRSSTDTQYF	TGTGCCAGCAGCCAAGATGTTGCGGGGGGCCGTTCTAGCACAGATACGCAGTATTTT
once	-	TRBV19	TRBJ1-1	CAGSEAFF	TGTGCCGGATCTGAAGCTTTCTTT
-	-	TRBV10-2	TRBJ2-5	CASSEWGETQYF	TGCGCCAGCAGTGAGTGGGGGGAGACCCAGTACTTC
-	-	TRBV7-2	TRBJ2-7	CASSFLQGNGEQYF	TGTGCCAGCAGCTTTCTCCAGGGGAATGGCGAGCAGTACTTC
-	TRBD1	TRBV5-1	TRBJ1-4	CASRHGTEDEKLFF	TGCGCCAGCAGACACGGGACAGAAGATGAAAAACTGTTTTTT
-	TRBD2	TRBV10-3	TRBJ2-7	CAIRLAGDSYEQYF	TGTGCCATCAGACTAGCGGGGGACTCCTACGAGCAGTACTTC
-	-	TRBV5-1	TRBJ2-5	CASSLDSQRKVTQYF	TGCGCCAGCAGCTTGGACTCCCAGCGGAAAGTGACCCAGTACTTC
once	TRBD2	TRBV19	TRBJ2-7	CASSTIRGDEQYF	TGTGCCAGTAGTACAATACGGGGGGACGAGCAGTACTTC
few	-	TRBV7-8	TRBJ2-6	CASSEWGAGANVLTF	TGTGCCAGCAGCGAGTGGGGTGCTGGGGCCAACGTCCTGACTTTC
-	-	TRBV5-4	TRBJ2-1	CASSLDFGTQQFF	TGTGCCAGCAGCTTGGATTTTGGGACGCAGCAGTTCTTC
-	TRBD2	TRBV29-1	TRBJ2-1	CSVMTSGRLDEQFF	TGCAGCGTGATGACTAGCGGGAGGTTGGATGAGCAGTTCTTC
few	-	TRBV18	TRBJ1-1	CASSPRTQGSTEAFF	TGTGCCAGCTCACCACGCACACAGGGAAGCACTGAAGCTTTCTTT
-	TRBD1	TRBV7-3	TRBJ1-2	CASSPRQGVGYTF	TGTGCCAGCAGCCCCCGACAGGGGGTTGGCTACACCTTC
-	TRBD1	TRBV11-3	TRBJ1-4	CASCQWEGQSTNEKLFF	TGTGCCAGCTGCCAATGGGAGGGACAGTCAACTAATGAAAAACTGTTTTTT
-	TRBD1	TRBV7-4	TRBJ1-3	CASSLSGGTGHSGNTIYF	TGTGCCAGCAGCCTATCGGGGGGGACAGGTCACTCTGGAAACACCATATATTTT
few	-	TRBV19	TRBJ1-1	CATGYANTEAFF	TGTGCCACCGGCTACGCGAACACTGAAGCTTTCTTT
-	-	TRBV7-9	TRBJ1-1	CASSFVTGKNTEAFF	TGTGCCAGCAGCTTTGTAACAGGGAAGAACACTGAAGCTTTCTTT
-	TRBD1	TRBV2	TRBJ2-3	CASSERTGGTDTQYF	TGTGCCAGCAGTGAAAGGACAGGGGGCACTGATACGCAGTATTTT
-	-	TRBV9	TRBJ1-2	CASSGTATYGYTF	TGTGCCAGCAGCGGGACAGCGACCTATGGCTACACCTTC
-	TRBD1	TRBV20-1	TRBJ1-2	CSAEGQGVHFF	TGCAGTGCGGAAGGACAGGGGGTTCACTTTTTC
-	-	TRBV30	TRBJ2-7	CAWSEMGYEQYF	TGTGCCTGGAGTGAAATGGGTTACGAGCAGTACTTC
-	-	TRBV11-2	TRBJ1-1	CASSLWSNTEAFF	TGTGCCAGCAGCTTATGGTCGAACACTGAAGCTTTCTTT
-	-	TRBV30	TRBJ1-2	CAWIGKIYGYTF	TGTGCCTGGATCGGGAAAATCTATGGCTACACCTTC
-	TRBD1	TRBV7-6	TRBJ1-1	CASSLRIPGQGAQNTEAFF	TGTGCCAGCAGCTTAAGGATACCGGGACAGGGGGCCCAGAACACTGAAGCTTTCTTT
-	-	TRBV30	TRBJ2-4	CAWRQGTKNIQYF	TGTGCCTGGAGGCAGGGCACCAAAAACATTCAGTACTTC
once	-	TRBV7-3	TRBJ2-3	CASSRQATDTQYF	TGTGCCAGCAGCAGACAGGCGACAGATACGCAGTATTTT
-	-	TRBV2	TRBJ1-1	CASSSQHLNTEAFF	TGTGCCAGCAGTTCACAGCACCTGAACACTGAAGCTTTCTTT
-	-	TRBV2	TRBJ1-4	CASSDRQVATNEKLFF	TGTGCCAGCAGTGATCGCCAGGTTGCAACTAATGAAAAACTGTTTTTT
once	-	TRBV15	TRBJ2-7	CATSTIVMPAYEQYF	TGTGCCACCAGCACAATAGTCATGCCGGCCTACGAGCAGTACTTC
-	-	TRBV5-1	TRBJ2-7	CASSLASTSEQYF	TGCGCCAGCAGCTTGGCCTCTACATCCGAGCAGTACTTC
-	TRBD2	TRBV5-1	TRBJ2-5	CASSSGTSVETQYF	TGCGCCAGCAGCTCCGGGACTAGCGTGGAGACCCAGTACTTC
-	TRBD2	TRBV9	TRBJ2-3	CASSPSRTSGAGTDTQYF	TGTGCCAGCAGCCCAAGCCGGACTAGCGGGGCAGGGACAGATACGCAGTATTTT
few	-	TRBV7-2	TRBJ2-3	CASSRGPVTDTQYF	TGTGCCAGCAGCCGAGGGCCCGTCACAGATACGCAGTATTTT
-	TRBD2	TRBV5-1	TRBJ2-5	CASSLAPSGKGAQYF	TGCGCCAGCAGCTTGGCGCCTAGCGGTAAAGGGGCCCAGTACTTC
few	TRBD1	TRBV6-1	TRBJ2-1	CATTEDRSSYNEQFF	TGTGCCACCACAGAGGACAGGAGCTCCTACAATGAGCAGTTCTTC
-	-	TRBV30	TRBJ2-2	CAWRGAGELFF	TGTGCCTGGAGGGGGGCCGGGGAGCTGTTTTTT
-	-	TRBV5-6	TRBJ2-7	CASSQGRTREQYF	TGTGCCAGTTCCCAGGGGAGGACGCGCGAGCAGTACTTC
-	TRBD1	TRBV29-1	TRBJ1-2	CSVAGTAYGYTF	TGCAGCGTAGCCGGGACAGCCTATGGCTACACCTTC
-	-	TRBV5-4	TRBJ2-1	CASSLVGGNEQFF	TGTGCCAGCAGCTTAGTAGGGGGCAATGAGCAGTTCTTC